These 17 T cell receptor beta chains share one sample of origin, sequenced in a study of PD-1 blockade in classical Hodgkin lymphoma. Relapses following autologous stem cell transplantation were seen in all patients, with brentuximab vedotin exposure varying. The assay was immunoSEQ multiplex PCR, and TCRdb's table has in-frame clones only and misses some. The sample holds 35,000 to 50,000 clones, around 72% seen once. The sample in question was peripheral blood mononuclear cells (PBMCs), obtained before the second cycle of nivolumab. The source is a human donor with classical Hodgkin lymphoma.

Relative to its sample, this clone is medium-sized. This chain joins TRBV9 and TRBJ1-3; D not certain. This CDR3 has 12 residues. V lost 0 bases and J lost 4, with 2 bases in between. The germline V gene encodes CDR1 SGDLS and CDR2 YYNGEE. CDR3 DNA: TGTGCCAGCAGCGTAGAGGGAAACACCATATATTTT. Translating it yields CASSVEGNTIYF.

J is TRBJ1-5 and V is TRBV6-5, with a tentative D call TRBD1 (5 bases). CDR1 and CDR2 (germline): MNHEY, SVGAGI. The germline V and J ends were trimmed by 2 bases and 0 bases, with 5 bases remaining between them. The CDR3 runs to 14 residues. DNA for the CDR3: TGTGCCAGCAGTTACCAGGGTAGCAATCAGCCCCAGCATTTT. This gives the protein CASSYQGSNQPQHF.

The V gene is TRBV27, the J gene TRBJ2-7; tentative D call: TRBD1 (5 bases). CDR1 is MNHEY, CDR2 SMNVEV, per germline (reference sequence). The ends were cut back, 5 bases at V and 0 bases at J, with 11 bases in the middle. CDR3 size: 14 residues. CDR3 in amino acids: CASSPRVSSYEQYF. The CDR3 DNA is TGTGCCAGCAGTCCCAGGGTAAGCTCCTACGAGCAGTACTTC.

The chain is built from TRBV4-3 and TRBJ2-3, with D perhaps TRBD2 (6 bases). The CDR3 is made up of 15 amino acids. Germline V gene lookup returns CDR1 LGHNA and CDR2 YSLEER. V lost 4 bases to trimming and J lost 5 bases, with 16 bases between them. The CDR3 nucleotides are TGCGCCAGCAGCCCAATTCTAGGAGCGGGAGATACGCAGTATTTT. Its translation: CASSPILGAGDTQYF.

The chain has TRBV9 and TRBJ1-1; D gene ambiguous. The CDR3 runs 12 residues. V was cut by 4 bases and J by 0 bases, with 4 bases left in between. CDR1 is SGDLS and CDR2 is YYNGEE in the germline V gene. The CDR3 region is CASSLVNTEAFF. The CDR3 nucleotides read TGTGCCAGCAGCTTAGTGAACACTGAAGCTTTCTTT.

This clone came up a few times. V is TRBV13 and J is TRBJ2-3; 7 bases are shared with TRBD2. The CDR3 length is 16 residues. Germline V gene sequence: CDR1 PRHDT, CDR2 FYEKMQ (reference sequence). V lost 2 bases and J lost 1; bases outside the gene matches: 6. CDR3 DNA sequence: TGTGCCAGCAGCTTAATGGCGGGGGTGGGCACAGATACGCAGTATTTT. Its translation: CASSLMAGVGTDTQYF.

The gene calls are TRBV27 and TRBJ2-1; D possibly corresponds to TRBD1 (6 bases). This CDR3 comprises 17 residues. Trimming took off 2 bases at V and 2 bases at J, with 16 bases between the two ends. Germline CDR1 is MNHEY and CDR2 is SMNVEV (reference sequence). For the CDR3, the DNA is TGTGCCAGCAGTTTAACCCTTGGGGGCGCCCCCTACAATGAGCAGTTCTTC. This codes for CASSLTLGGAPYNEQFF.

The CDR3 loop is CASSSAGGMEQYF. DNA for the CDR3: TGTGCCAGTAGTTCGGCGGGGGGAATGGAGCAGTACTTC. This chain joins TRBV19 and TRBJ2-7; 8 bases fit TRBD2. V was clipped by 5 bases and J by 7 bases; unmatched bases: 7. Germline lookup yields CDR1 LNHDA and CDR2 SQIVND (reference sequence). This CDR3 has 13 residues.

The chain links TRBV6-1 to TRBJ2-5; D remains unclear. The CDR3 runs 19 residues. The V and J ends lost 0 bases and 1 base respectively, with 21 bases between them. Looked up from germline, CDR1 is MNHNS and CDR2 is SASEGT. CDR3 bases: TGTGCCAGCAGTGAAGCCCTACCTGGACGCAACCTCCTCCAAGAGACCCAGTACTTC. It codes for CASSEALPGRNLLQETQYF.

The V gene is TRBV28, the J gene TRBJ2-3; possibly TRBD2 for D (5 bases). The V end was cut by 1 base, the J end by 1 base, with 15 bases between. CDR3 length: 17 amino acids. The germline gives CDR1 MDHEN, CDR2 SYDVKM. The DNA of the CDR3 is TGTGCCAGCAGTTTATTGTCTGGGAGTCGGGGCACAGATACGCAGTATTTT. As protein: CASSLLSGSRGTDTQYF.

This clone was found a few times. V gene TRBV4-3 combines with J gene TRBJ1-3; tentative D call: TRBD1 (5 bases). This CDR3 region has 15 residues. V lost 8 bases and J lost 0, with 14 bases in between. From germline, CDR1 is LGHNA and CDR2 YSLEER. CDR3: CASAEDTFSGNTIYF. For the CDR3, the DNA is TGCGCCAGCGCCGAGGACACTTTCTCTGGAAACACCATATATTTT.

The V call is TRBV6-6, the J call TRBJ2-7; no clear D. Germline CDR1 MNHNY, CDR2 SVGAGI (reference sequence). The CDR3 is made up of 16 amino acids. Trimming shortened V by 0 bases and J by 0 bases, and 12 bases separated the two germline ends. The CDR3 here is CASSYSRTLNSYEQYF. The CDR3 DNA reads TGTGCCAGCAGTTACTCGCGGACGCTCAACTCCTACGAGCAGTACTTC.

By proportion, this clone is medium-sized. The J gene is TRBJ1-3, the V gene TRBV14; D unresolved. CDR3 size: 16 residues. Trimming shortened V by 0 bases and J by 4 bases, and 13 bases separated the two germline ends. In germline, CDR1 is SGHDN, CDR2 FVKESK. The CDR3 region is CASSQEINIRGNTIYF. CDR3 sequence (DNA): TGTGCCAGCAGCCAAGAAATTAACATCCGGGGAAACACCATATATTTT.

The chain joins TRBV25-1 to TRBJ1-2; D might be TRBD1 (6 bases). The CDR3 loop spans 14 amino acids. The V and J ends lost 3 bases and 8 bases respectively, with 16 bases between them. Germline assignment: CDR1 MGHDK and CDR2 SYGVNS. The CDR3 coding sequence is TGTGCCAGCAGTGAGGGGGGGGCGGTCAGGGGCTACACCTTC. It encodes CASSEGGAVRGYTF.

This clone was counted only a few times. The CDR3 DNA follows: TGCGCCAGCAGCCAGGGGGCATACGGGAACACTGAAGCTTTCTTT. It encodes CASSQGAYGNTEAFF. This chain joins TRBV4-3 and TRBJ1-1; D perhaps matches TRBD1 (6 bases). V gave up 3 bases and J gave up 1 base, with 12 bases separating them. CDR3 length: 15 amino acids. From germline, CDR1 is LGHNA and CDR2 YSLEER.

The chain carries TRBV28 and TRBJ2-7; tentatively, D is TRBD2 (6 bases). Germline V gives CDR1 MDHEN, CDR2 SYDVKM. This CDR3 is built from 17 residues. The V and J ends lost 6 bases and 0 bases respectively, with 21 bases between them. In nucleotides, the CDR3 is TGTGCCAGCAGCTTGATTGCCGGGACTTCCAGCTCCTACGAGCAGTACTTC. Translation gives CASSLIAGTSSSYEQYF.

This clone has a handful of counts. V usage is TRBV25-1 and J usage is TRBJ1-2; D is perhaps TRBD1 (5 bases). The CDR3 covers 13 residues. V was trimmed by 3 bases and J by 2 bases, leaving 7 bases between them. Germline CDR1 reads MGHDK; CDR2 reads SYGVNS. This CDR3 reads CASSDWGNYGYTF. The CDR3 region has the DNA TGTGCCAGCAGTGACTGGGGCAACTATGGCTACACCTTC.